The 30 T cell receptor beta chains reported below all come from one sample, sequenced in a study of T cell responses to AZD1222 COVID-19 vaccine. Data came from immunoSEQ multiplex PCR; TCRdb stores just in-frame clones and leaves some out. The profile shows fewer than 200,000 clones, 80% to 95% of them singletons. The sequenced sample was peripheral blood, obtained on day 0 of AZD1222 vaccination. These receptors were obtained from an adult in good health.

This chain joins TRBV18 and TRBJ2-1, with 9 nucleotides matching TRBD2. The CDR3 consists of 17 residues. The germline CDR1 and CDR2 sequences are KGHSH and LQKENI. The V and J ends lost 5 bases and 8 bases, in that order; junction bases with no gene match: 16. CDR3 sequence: CASSLTSTGTSSYEQFF. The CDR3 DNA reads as TGTGCCAGCTCATTGACATCGACCGGGACTAGCAGCTATGAGCAGTTCTTC.

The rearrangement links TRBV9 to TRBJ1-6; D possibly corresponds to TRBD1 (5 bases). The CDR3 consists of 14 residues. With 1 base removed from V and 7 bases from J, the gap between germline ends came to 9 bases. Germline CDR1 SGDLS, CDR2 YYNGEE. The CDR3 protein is CASSVQGDNSPLHF. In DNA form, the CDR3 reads TGTGCCAGCAGCGTACAGGGTGACAATTCACCCCTCCACTTT. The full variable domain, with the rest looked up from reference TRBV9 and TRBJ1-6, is DSGVTQTPKHLITATGQRVTLRCSPRSGDLSVYWYQQSLDQGLQFLIQYYNGEERAKGNILERFSAQQFPDLHSELNLSSLELGDSALYFCASSVQGDNSPLHFGNGTRLTVT.

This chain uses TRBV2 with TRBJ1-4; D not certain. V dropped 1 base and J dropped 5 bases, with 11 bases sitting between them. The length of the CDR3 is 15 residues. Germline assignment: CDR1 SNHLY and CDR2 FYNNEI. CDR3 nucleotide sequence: TGTGCCAGCAGTGAAGGGTTGATAGGGAATGAAAAACTGTTTTTT. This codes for CASSEGLIGNEKLFF.

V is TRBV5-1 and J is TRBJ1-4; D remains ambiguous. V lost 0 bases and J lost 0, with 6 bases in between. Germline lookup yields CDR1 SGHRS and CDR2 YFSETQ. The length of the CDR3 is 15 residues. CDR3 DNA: TGCGCCAGCAGCTTGGATCCAGCAACTAATGAAAAACTGTTTTTT. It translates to CASSLDPATNEKLFF.

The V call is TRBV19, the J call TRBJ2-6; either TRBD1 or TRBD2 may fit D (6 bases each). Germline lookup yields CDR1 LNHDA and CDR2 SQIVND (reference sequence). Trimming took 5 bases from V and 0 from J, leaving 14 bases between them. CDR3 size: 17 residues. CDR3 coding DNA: TGTGCCAGTAGTGCCACAGGGACTGCCTCTGGGGCCAACGTCCTGACTTTC. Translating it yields CASSATGTASGANVLTF.

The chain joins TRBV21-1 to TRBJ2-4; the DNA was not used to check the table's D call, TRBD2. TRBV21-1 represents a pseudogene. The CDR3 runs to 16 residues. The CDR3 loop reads CASSRLSRPTGGIQYF. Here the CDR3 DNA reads TGTGCCAGCAGCAGATTGTCGCGACCCACGGGAGGCATTCAGTACTTC.

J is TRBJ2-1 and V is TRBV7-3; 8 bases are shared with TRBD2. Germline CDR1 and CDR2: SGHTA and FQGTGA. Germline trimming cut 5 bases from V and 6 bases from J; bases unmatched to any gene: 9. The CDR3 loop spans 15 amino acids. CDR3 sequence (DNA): TGTGCCAGCAGCCCGCCCGGGACTAGAGTCAATGAGCAGTTCTTC. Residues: CASSPPGTRVNEQFF.

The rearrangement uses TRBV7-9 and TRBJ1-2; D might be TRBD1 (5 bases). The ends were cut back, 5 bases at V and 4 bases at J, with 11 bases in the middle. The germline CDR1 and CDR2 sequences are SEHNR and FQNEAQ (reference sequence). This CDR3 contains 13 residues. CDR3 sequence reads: CASSPGGLYGYTF. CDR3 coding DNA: TGTGCCAGCAGCCCCGGGGGTCTCTATGGCTACACCTTC.

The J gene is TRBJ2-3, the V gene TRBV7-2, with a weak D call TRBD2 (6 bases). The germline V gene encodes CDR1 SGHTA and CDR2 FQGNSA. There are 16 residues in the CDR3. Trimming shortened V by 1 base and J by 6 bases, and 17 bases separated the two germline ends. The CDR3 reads CASSLGRYLGRDTQYF. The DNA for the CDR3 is TGTGCCAGCAGCTTAGGACGGTATCTGGGGAGGGATACGCAGTATTTT.

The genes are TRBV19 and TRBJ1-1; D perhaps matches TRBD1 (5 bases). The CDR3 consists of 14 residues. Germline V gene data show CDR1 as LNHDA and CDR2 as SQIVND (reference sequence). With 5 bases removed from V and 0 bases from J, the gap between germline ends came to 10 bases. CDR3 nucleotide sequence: TGTGCCAGTAGTGGGGGACCCCTGAACACTGAAGCTTTCTTT. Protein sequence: CASSGGPLNTEAFF.

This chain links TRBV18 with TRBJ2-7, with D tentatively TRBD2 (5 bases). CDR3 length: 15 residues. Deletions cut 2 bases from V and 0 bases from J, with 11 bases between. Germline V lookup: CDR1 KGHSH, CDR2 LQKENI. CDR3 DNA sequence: TGTGCCAGCTCACCAGTCAGCGGAAACTCCTACGAGCAGTACTTC. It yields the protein CASSPVSGNSYEQYF.

The chain's CDR3 is CASRDHNGNTEAFF. Written as DNA, the CDR3 is TGTGCCAGCAGGGATCACAATGGGAACACTGAAGCTTTCTTT. The rearrangement uses TRBV6-5 and TRBJ1-1; no reliable D call. The CDR3 covers 14 residues. Germline CDR1 MNHEY, CDR2 SVGAGI. V lost 6 bases, J lost 1 base, and 12 bases lay in between.

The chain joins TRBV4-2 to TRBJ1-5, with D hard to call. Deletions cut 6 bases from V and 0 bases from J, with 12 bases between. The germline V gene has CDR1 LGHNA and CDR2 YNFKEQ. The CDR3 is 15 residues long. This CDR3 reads CASSYYSSSNQPQHF. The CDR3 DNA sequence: TGTGCCAGCAGTTATTACAGCTCTAGCAATCAGCCCCAGCATTTT.

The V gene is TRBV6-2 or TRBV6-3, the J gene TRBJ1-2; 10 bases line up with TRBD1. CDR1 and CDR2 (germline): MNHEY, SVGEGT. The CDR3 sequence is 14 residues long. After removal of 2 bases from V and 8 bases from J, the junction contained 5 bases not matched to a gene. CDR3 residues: CASSYLGQGGGYTF. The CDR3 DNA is TGTGCCAGCAGTTACCTCGGACAGGGGGGAGGCTACACCTTC.

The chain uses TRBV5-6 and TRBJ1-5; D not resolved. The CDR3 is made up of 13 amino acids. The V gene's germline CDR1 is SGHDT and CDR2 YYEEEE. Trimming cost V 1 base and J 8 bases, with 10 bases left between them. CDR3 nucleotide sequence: TGTGCCAGCAGCTTGCGCTCTCGGGAGCCCCAGCATTTT. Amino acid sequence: CASSLRSREPQHF.

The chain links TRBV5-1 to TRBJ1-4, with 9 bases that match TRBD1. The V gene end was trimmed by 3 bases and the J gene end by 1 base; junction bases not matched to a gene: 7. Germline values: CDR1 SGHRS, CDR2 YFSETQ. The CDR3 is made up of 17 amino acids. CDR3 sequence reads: CASSSGQGSLTNEKLFF. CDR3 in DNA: TGCGCCAGCAGCTCAGGACAGGGGTCGTTAACTAATGAAAAACTGTTTTTT.

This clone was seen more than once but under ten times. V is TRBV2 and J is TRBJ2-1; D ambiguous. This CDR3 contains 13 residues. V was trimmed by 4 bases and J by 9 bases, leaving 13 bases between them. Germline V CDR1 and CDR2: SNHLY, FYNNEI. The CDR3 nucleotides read TGTGCCAGCAGTGCCCTAGGGTTAGGTGAGCAGTTCTTC. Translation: CASSALGLGEQFF.

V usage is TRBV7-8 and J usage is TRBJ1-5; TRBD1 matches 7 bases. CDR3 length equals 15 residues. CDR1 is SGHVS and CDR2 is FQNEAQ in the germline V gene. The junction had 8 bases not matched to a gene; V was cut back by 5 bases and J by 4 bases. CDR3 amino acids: CASSQTGQRNQPQHF. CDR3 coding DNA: TGTGCCAGCAGCCAAACGGGACAGCGAAATCAGCCCCAGCATTTT.

CDR3 nucleotide sequence: TGTGCCAGCAGCCAGGGGGCAGGGGGCGCCGCTGAAGCTTTCTTT. Its translation: CASSQGAGGAAEAFF. The chain has TRBV4-2 and TRBJ1-1, with 8 positions matching TRBD1. The germline CDR1 and CDR2 sequences are LGHNA and YNFKEQ. CDR3 length equals 15 residues. V was clipped by 3 bases and J by 6 bases; unmatched bases: 9.

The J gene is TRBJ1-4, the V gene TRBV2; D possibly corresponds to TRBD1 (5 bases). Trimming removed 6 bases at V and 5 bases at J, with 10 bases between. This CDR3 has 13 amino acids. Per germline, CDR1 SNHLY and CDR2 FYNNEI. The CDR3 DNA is TGTGCCAGCAGCGCAGAGGGGAATGAAAAACTGTTTTTT. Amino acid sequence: CASSAEGNEKLFF.

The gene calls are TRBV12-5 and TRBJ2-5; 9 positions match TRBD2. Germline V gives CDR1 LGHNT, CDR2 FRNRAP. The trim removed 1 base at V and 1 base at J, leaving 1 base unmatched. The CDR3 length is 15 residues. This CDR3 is CASGLGGLAQETQYF. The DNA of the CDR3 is TGTGCTAGTGGTTTGGGGGGACTAGCCCAAGAGACCCAGTACTTC.

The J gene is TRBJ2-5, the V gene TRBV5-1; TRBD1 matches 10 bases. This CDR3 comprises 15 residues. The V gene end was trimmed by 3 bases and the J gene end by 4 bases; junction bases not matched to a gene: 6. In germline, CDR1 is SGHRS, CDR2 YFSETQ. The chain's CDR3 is CASSYRQGAGETQYF. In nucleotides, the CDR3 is TGCGCCAGCAGCTACCGACAGGGGGCTGGAGAGACCCAGTACTTC.

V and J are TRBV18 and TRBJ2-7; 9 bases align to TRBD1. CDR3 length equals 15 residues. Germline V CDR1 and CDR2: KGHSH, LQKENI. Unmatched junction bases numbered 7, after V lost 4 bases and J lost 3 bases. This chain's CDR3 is CASSLVDRGHYEQYF. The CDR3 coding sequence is TGTGCCAGCTCACTCGTGGACAGGGGACACTACGAGCAGTACTTC.

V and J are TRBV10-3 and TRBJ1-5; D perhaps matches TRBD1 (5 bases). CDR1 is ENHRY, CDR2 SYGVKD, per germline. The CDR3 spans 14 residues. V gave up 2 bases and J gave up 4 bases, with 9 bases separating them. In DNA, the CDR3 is TGTGCCATCAGTGAGCTGGGGGATAATCAGCCCCAGCATTTT. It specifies CAISELGDNQPQHF.

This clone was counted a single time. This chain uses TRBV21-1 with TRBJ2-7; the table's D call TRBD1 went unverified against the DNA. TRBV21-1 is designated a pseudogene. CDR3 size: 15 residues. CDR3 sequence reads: CASSSRGDSEYEQYF. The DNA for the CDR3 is TGTGCCAGCAGCAGCAGGGGGGACAGCGAGTACGAGCAGTACTTC.

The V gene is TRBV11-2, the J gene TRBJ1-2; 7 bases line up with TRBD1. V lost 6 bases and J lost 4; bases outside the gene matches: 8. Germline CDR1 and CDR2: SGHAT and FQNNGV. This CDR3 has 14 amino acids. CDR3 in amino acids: CASRATGTAYGYTF. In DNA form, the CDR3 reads TGTGCCAGCAGGGCTACCGGGACAGCCTATGGCTACACCTTC.

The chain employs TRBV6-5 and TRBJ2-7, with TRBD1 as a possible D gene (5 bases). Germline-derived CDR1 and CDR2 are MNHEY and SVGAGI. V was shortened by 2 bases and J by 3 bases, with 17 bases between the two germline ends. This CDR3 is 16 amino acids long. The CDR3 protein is CASSYRYRSPGYEQYF. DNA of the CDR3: TGTGCCAGCAGTTACCGTTACAGGTCCCCTGGCTACGAGCAGTACTTC.

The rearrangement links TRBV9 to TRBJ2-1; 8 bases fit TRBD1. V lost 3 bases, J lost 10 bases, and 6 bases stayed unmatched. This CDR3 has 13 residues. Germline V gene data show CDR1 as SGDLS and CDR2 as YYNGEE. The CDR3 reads CASSETGGREQFF. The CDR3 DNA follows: TGTGCCAGCAGCGAAACAGGGGGTAGGGAGCAGTTCTTC.

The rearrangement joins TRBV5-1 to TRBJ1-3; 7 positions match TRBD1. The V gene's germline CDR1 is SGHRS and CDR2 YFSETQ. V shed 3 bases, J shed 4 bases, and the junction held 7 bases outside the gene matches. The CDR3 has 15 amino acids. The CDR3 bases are TGCGCCAGCAGCTCACTAACAGGGGTCGGAAACACCATATATTTT. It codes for CASSSLTGVGNTIYF.

The CDR3 reads CASRQSPGLGYEQYF. In DNA, the CDR3 is TGTGCCAGCAGACAATCACCGGGACTAGGCTACGAGCAGTACTTC. The J gene is TRBJ2-7, the V gene TRBV5-4; 8 bases agree with TRBD2. Germline CDR1 SGHNT, CDR2 YYREEE (reference sequence). V lost 5 bases, J lost 3 bases, and 10 bases stayed unmatched. The CDR3 has 15 residues.